These 2 T cell receptor beta chains were sequenced from one sample in a study of cytomegalovirus exposure and HLA in healthy donors. Sequencing was performed with immunoSEQ multiplex PCR; in TCRdb, only in-frame clones are kept and a portion is missing. The sample consists of 38,000 or so clones, about 93% of them appearing once. The sequenced sample was PBMCs. All receptors come from a man between 18 and 35 years old in good health and CMV-seronegative.

The chain uses TRBV30 and TRBJ2-7; D is unclear. Germline CDR1 and CDR2: GTSNPN and SVGIG (reference sequence). V gave up 1 base and J gave up 2 bases, with 6 bases separating them. The CDR3 runs 12 residues. The CDR3 region is CAWSGLTYEQYF. In DNA form, the CDR3 reads TGTGCCTGGAGTGGACTTACCTACGAGCAGTACTTC.

The chain uses TRBV30 and TRBJ1-5; possible D gene TRBD1, 6 bases. Germline V gene lookup returns CDR1 GTSNPN and CDR2 SVGIG (reference sequence). The V and J ends lost 0 bases and 2 bases respectively, with 11 bases between them. CDR3 length equals 15 residues. The CDR3 nucleotides are TGTGCCTGGAGTGTATCGGGGGGCCGCAATCAGCCCCAGCATTTT. Amino acids: CAWSVSGGRNQPQHF.